This passage covers 10 T cell receptor beta chains from one sample sequenced in a study of T cell responses to AZD1222 COVID-19 vaccine. This table comes from immunoSEQ multiplex PCR, and its TCRdb copy is limited to in-frame clones, with some not included. The data hold tens of thousands of clones, with roughly 80% observed a single time. Sequencing used peripheral blood, obtained 28 days after the second dose of the MenACWY control vaccine. The receptors were gathered from an adult who received the MenACWY meningococcal vaccine as a control.

This sequence joins TRBV3-1 (or the pseudogene TRBV3-2) and TRBJ1-6; TRBD1 matches 8 bases. This CDR3 contains 15 residues. V was clipped by 1 base and J by 9 bases; unmatched bases: 5. CDR1 and CDR2 (germline): LGHDT, YNNKEL (reference sequence). The CDR3 DNA reads TGTGCCAGCAGCCAAGGATGGGGGACAGGTTCACCCCTCCACTTT. This encodes CASSQGWGTGSPLHF.

This clone was seen more than once but under ten times. The CDR3 nucleotides read TGTGCCACCCGGGACGCAGGTTACACCGGGGAGCTGTTTTTT. Its protein product is CATRDAGYTGELFF. The V call is TRBV19, the J call TRBJ2-2, with D perhaps matching TRBD1 or TRBD2 (5 bases each). V dropped 10 bases and J dropped 3 bases, with 15 bases sitting between them. Germline V CDR1 and CDR2: LNHDA, SQIVND (reference sequence). The CDR3 spans 14 residues.

This chain links TRBV30 with TRBJ1-5; TRBD1 might be the D (5 bases). Trimming took off 0 bases at V and 3 bases at J, with 6 bases between the two ends. The length of the CDR3 is 13 residues. Germline loops: CDR1 GTSNPN, CDR2 SVGIG (reference sequence). The CDR3 DNA reads as TGTGCCTGGAGTGTGGGGGTCAATCAGCCCCAGCATTTT. Translating it yields CAWSVGVNQPQHF.

This chain uses TRBV5-5 with TRBJ1-6; a weak D match, TRBD1 (6 bases). CDR1 and CDR2 (germline): SGHKS, YYEKEE (reference sequence). Deletions cut 4 bases from V and 7 bases from J, with 15 bases between. This CDR3 spans 15 amino acids. Written as DNA, the CDR3 is TGTGCCAGCAGCCTTCTACGGACAGAGAATTCACCCCTCCACTTT. Residues: CASSLLRTENSPLHF.

The V call is TRBV11-2, the J call TRBJ1-2; 11 bases line up with TRBD1. This CDR3 spans 17 amino acids. CDR1 is SGHAT and CDR2 is FQNNGV in the germline V gene. V shed 6 bases, J shed 7 bases, and the junction held 16 bases outside the gene matches. CDR3 amino acids: CASSLIRTGGEEGGYTF. CDR3 nucleotides: TGTGCCAGCAGTCTCATTCGGACAGGGGGCGAAGAAGGTGGCTACACCTTC.

This chain joins TRBV6-5 and TRBJ2-1; 7 bases agree with TRBD2. Per germline, CDR1 MNHEY and CDR2 SVGAGI. Trimming cost V 11 bases and J 6 bases; bases outside gene matches: 13. The CDR3 runs 14 residues. The CDR3 here is CAAAETGGLNEQFF. CDR3 DNA sequence: TGTGCCGCGGCCGAGACGGGAGGTCTCAATGAGCAGTTCTTC.

The chain carries TRBV28 and TRBJ2-7; no clear D. The CDR3 is 13 residues long. The V end was cut by 3 bases, the J end by 2 bases, with 8 bases between. The germline gives CDR1 MDHEN, CDR2 SYDVKM. CDR3 protein: CASSFDGPYEQYF. The CDR3, as DNA: TGTGCCAGCAGTTTTGACGGCCCCTACGAGCAGTACTTC.

The chain links TRBV6-5 to TRBJ1-1; TRBD1 aligns across 7 bases. This CDR3 is built from 14 residues. Germline assignment: CDR1 MNHEY and CDR2 SVGAGI. J lost 0 bases, V lost 6 bases, and 4 bases had no gene match. CDR3 sequence reads: CASRKGQLNTEAFF. For the CDR3, the DNA is TGTGCCAGCAGGAAGGGACAGTTGAACACTGAAGCTTTCTTT.

This chain connects TRBV28 to TRBJ2-1, with 8 bases aligning to TRBD1. Germline-derived CDR1 and CDR2 are MDHEN and SYDVKM. This CDR3 has 16 residues. With 6 bases clipped from V and 12 bases from J, the junction kept 19 bases outside the gene matches. The chain's CDR3 is CASRGITGTGVIRQFF. CDR3 sequence (DNA): TGTGCCAGCAGGGGGATTACCGGGACAGGTGTTATTCGGCAGTTCTTC.

The rearrangement links TRBV5-6 to TRBJ2-6; D ambiguous. The germline gives CDR1 SGHDT, CDR2 YYEEEE. CDR3 length equals 16 residues. V lost 5 bases to trimming and J lost 1 base, with 13 bases between them. CDR3 loop: CASSSDGWSGANVLTF. CDR3 DNA sequence: TGTGCCAGCAGTTCCGACGGATGGTCTGGGGCCAACGTCCTGACTTTC. The entire variable domain, with the rest obtained from reference TRBV5-6 and TRBJ2-6, is as follows: DAGVTQSPTHLIKTRGQQVTLRCSPKSGHDTVSWYQQALGQGPQFIFQYYEEEERQRGNFPDRFSGHQFPNYSSELNVNALLLGDSALYLCASSSDGWSGANVLTFGAGSRLTVL.